This T cell receptor beta chain originates from a study of blood T cell repertoires in COVID-19. Germline V gene lookup returns CDR1 MGHRA and CDR2 YSYEKL. The length of the CDR3 is 15 residues. Between the trimmed V and J ends, which lost 4 bases and 2 bases, there was a span of 13 bases. Per the authors' pipeline: Reference gene primer amplification gave estimated nucleated cell counts. TCRdb keeps only in-frame clones here, not all; method: immunoSEQ multiplex PCR. V and J calls and clone size follow that table, whereas D and trimming were derived from the DNA. Of 110,000 to 150,000 clones listed, about 89% are singletons.

The receptor was isolated from a man between 60 and 75 years old who had recovered from COVID-19. The V call is TRBV4-1, the J call TRBJ2-3, with D perhaps TRBD2 (5 bases). The sample taken for sequencing was PBMCs or T cells enriched from blood (not recorded which). This CDR3 reads CASSRKAESTDTQYF. CDR3 DNA sequence: TGCGCCAGCAGCCGTAAAGCGGAGTCCACAGATACGCAGTATTTT.